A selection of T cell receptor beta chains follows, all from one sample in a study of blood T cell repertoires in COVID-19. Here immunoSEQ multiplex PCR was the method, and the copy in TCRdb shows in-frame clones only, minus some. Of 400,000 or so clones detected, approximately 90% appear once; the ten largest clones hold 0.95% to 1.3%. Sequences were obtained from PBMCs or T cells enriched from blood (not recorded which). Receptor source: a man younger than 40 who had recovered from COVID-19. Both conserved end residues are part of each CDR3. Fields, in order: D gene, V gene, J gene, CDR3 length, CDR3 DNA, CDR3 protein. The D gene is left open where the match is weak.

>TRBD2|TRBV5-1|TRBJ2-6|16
TGCGCCAGCAGACTGGGACTAGCGAGAGGGGCCAACGTCCTGACTTTC
CASRLGLARGANVLTF
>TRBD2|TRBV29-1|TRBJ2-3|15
TGCAGCGTTGATACTAGCGGATGGAGCACAGATACGCAGTATTTT
CSVDTSGWSTDTQYF
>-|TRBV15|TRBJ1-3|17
TGTGCCACCAGCAGAGATAGGACAGCCTTATCTGGAAACACCATATATTTT
CATSRDRTALSGNTIYF
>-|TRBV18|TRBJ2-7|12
TGTGCCAGCTCACCAGGCCAAGAGGGGCAGTACTTC
CASSPGQEGQYF
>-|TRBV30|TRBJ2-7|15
TGTGCCTGGAGTGCCGGGACGGGGGACGGCTACGAGCAGTACTTC
CAWSAGTGDGYEQYF
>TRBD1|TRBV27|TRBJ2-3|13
TGTGCCAGCAAACAAACGGACAGGCTCTCGCAGTATTTT
CASKQTDRLSQYF
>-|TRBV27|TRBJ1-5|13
TGTGCCAGCAGTTACAATAACAATCAGCCCCAGCATTTT
CASSYNNNQPQHF
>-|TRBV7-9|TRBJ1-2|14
TGTGCCAGCAGCTTACGGCAGGCGTCGCCCGGCTACACCTTC
CASSLRQASPGYTF
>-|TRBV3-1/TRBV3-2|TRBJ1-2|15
TGTGCCAGCAGCCAACGAACCGGGGACACCTATGGCTACACCTTC
CASSQRTGDTYGYTF
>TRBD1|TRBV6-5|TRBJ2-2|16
TGTGCCAGCAGTTACTCGTCAGGGGGCAGTACCGGGGAGCTGTTTTTT
CASSYSSGGSTGELFF
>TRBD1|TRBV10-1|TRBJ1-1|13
TGCGCCAGCAGAAGGACAGGGGACACTGAAGCTTTCTTT
CASRRTGDTEAFF
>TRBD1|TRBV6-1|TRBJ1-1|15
TGTGCCAGCAGTGAGTCCGCAGGGGGCGGAACTGAAGCTTTCTTT
CASSESAGGGTEAFF
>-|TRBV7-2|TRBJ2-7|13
TGTGCCAGCAGCCTGAAGAGAGTTTTCGAGCAGTACTTC
CASSLKRVFEQYF
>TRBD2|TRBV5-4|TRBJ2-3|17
TGTGCCAGCAGTCCCGGGACTAGCGGGAGGGTCACAGATACGCAGTATTTT
CASSPGTSGRVTDTQYF